The 28 T cell receptor beta chains presented below share a single source sample, sequenced in a study of identical twins. TCRdb called the 5' RACE reads again in MiXCR, with one record for every CDR3 protein. Of hundreds of thousands of distinct CDR3 sequences listed, under 9% are singletons. This sample was shared with a second study, whose subject was yellow fever vaccine responses in identical twins.

The specimen was memory (CD45RO+) T cells sorted from blood. Receptor source: a woman aged 18-35 years in good health.

In its sample, this clonotype was seen many times. The chain couples TRBV6-6 to TRBJ2-2; D is undetermined. Germline V gene data show CDR1 as MNHNY and CDR2 as SVGAGI (reference sequence). The V end lost 7 bases, the J end lost 1 base, and 7 bases lay between the germline ends. The CDR3 runs to 13 residues. The CDR3 DNA sequence: TGTGCCAGCAACGGCGGGAACACCGGGGAGCTGTTTTTT. Translated: CASNGGNTGELFF.

Points on this clonotype: A read error may be the cause here, since a much bigger clone is one base away. As the CDR3 is not closed by the conserved phenylalanine or tryptophan, this likely results from a read error. The chain combines TRBV7-2 with TRBJ2-1, with a possible D match to TRBD2 (5 bases). Deletions cut 4 bases from V and 6 bases from J, with 13 bases between. The CDR3 runs 14 residues. Germline CDR1 reads SGHTA; CDR2 reads FQGNSA. The CDR3 region is CASSSLVGVNEQFL. In nucleotides, the CDR3 is TGTGCCAGCAGCTCCCTCGTGGGAGTCAATGAGCAGTTCCTC.

This clonotype came up a few times. This sequence joins TRBV7-9 and TRBJ2-1; D gene uncertain. The CDR3 is made up of 15 amino acids. Germline V lookup: CDR1 SEHNR, CDR2 FQNEAQ (reference sequence). The V and J ends lost 2 bases and 7 bases respectively, with 15 bases between them. CDR3 sequence reads: CASSLLVTKKNEQFF. CDR3 nucleotides: TGTGCCAGCAGCTTACTCGTGACAAAAAAAAATGAGCAGTTCTTC. Filled out from reference TRBV7-9 and TRBJ2-1, the complete variable domain reads DTGVSQNPRHKITKRGQNVTFRCDPISEHNRLYWYRQTLGQGPEFLTYFQNEAQLEKSRLLSDRFSAERPKGSFSTLEIQRTEQGDSAMYLCASSLLVTKKNEQFFGPGTRLTVL.

This clonotype was counted ten times or more. The CDR3 sequence: CAISVMDEQFF. For the CDR3, the DNA is TGTGCCATCAGTGTAATGGATGAGCAGTTCTTC. This chain uses TRBV10-3 with TRBJ2-1; D not resolved. Between the trimmed V and J ends, which lost 4 bases and 8 bases, there was a span of 6 bases. CDR1 and CDR2 from the germline V gene are ENHRY and SYGVKD. The CDR3 has 11 residues.

This chain uses TRBV20-1 with TRBJ1-6; weak D call: TRBD1 (6 bases). The germline V and J ends were trimmed by 0 bases and 7 bases, with 13 bases remaining between them. The germline V gene has CDR1 DFQATT and CDR2 SNEGSKA (reference sequence). The CDR3 consists of 15 residues. The CDR3 coding sequence is TGCAGTGCTAGAGATGGGTCAGGGGTAAATTCACCCCTCCACTTT. Translating it yields CSARDGSGVNSPLHF.

Written as DNA, the CDR3 is TGTGCCAGCAGCACAGGACTAGCGGGAGTAACAGATACGCAGTATTTT. Encoded protein: CASSTGLAGVTDTQYF. This chain uses TRBV7-3 with TRBJ2-3, with 13 bases fitting TRBD2. Germline V gene data show CDR1 as SGHTA and CDR2 as FQGTGA. CDR3 length: 16 amino acids. Losses at the gene ends were 5 bases for V and 3 bases for J; bases not matched to a gene: 5.

This clonotype was picked up a small number of times. The chain combines TRBV14 with TRBJ2-1; D might be TRBD2 (5 bases). Trimming took 0 bases from V and 4 from J, leaving 13 bases between them. CDR1 is SGHDN and CDR2 is FVKESK in the germline V gene. The CDR3 totals 16 residues. The CDR3 spells CASSQDRLAWYNEQFF. CDR3 nucleotide sequence: TGTGCCAGCAGCCAAGATCGATTAGCGTGGTACAATGAGCAGTTCTTC.

This clonotype appeared many times. V usage is TRBV12-3 or TRBV12-4 and J usage is TRBJ2-1; 9 bases match TRBD2. Unmatched junction bases numbered 9, after V lost 6 bases and J lost 6 bases. This CDR3 is built from 15 residues. CDR3 DNA: TGTGCCAGCAGCCCCGGGCTAGCGGGGCTCAATGAGCAGTTCTTC. Amino acid sequence: CASSPGLAGLNEQFF.

Only one count was recorded for this clonotype. The chain joins TRBV2 to TRBJ2-2, with D unresolved. In germline, CDR1 is SNHLY, CDR2 FYNNEI. V lost 0 bases to trimming and J lost 10 bases, with 9 bases between them. The CDR3 extends over 13 amino acids. The CDR3 bases are TGTGCCAGCAGTGAAGCAGGGCCCATGGAGCTGTTTTTT. Amino acids: CASSEAGPMELFF.

The table lists this clonotype with many counts. V gene TRBV11-1 combines with J gene TRBJ1-6; perhaps TRBD1 as D (6 bases). The CDR3 is 15 residues long. V lost 3 bases, J lost 7 bases, and 13 bases lay in between. The germline V gene has CDR1 SGHAT and CDR2 FQDESV (reference sequence). In nucleotides, the CDR3 is TGTGCCAGCAGCTTGAGGGGGACACCCAATTCACCCCTCCACTTT. This encodes CASSLRGTPNSPLHF.

This clonotype came up many times. The CDR3 bases are TGCGCCAGCAGCCCGGGACTTACCTACGAGCAGTACTTC. Protein sequence: CASSPGLTYEQYF. V and J are TRBV5-1 and TRBJ2-7; D is perhaps TRBD2 (6 bases). V was shortened by 4 bases and J by 2 bases, with 10 bases between the two germline ends. This CDR3 comprises 13 residues. Germline V gene sequence: CDR1 SGHRS, CDR2 YFSETQ. Complete variable domain (other parts from reference TRBV5-1 and TRBJ2-7): KAGVTQTPRYLIKTRGQQVTLSCSPISGHRSVSWYQQTPGQGLQFLFEYFSETQRNKGNFPGRFSGRQFSNSRSEMNVSTLELGDSALYLCASSPGLTYEQYFGPGTRLTVT.

The chain has TRBV20-1 and TRBJ2-1; 9 bases agree with TRBD1. CDR3 size: 14 residues. V gave up 1 base and J gave up 6 bases; unmatched junction bases: 4. Germline assignment: CDR1 DFQATT and CDR2 SNEGSKA (reference sequence). DNA of the CDR3: TGCAGTGCTAGAGTAGCGACAGGGGGCAATGAGCAGTTCTTC. Its translation is CSARVATGGNEQFF.

In its sample, this clonotype was seen a few times. The V gene is TRBV10-3, the J gene TRBJ1-2, with 9 bases matching TRBD1. Trimming took 4 bases from V and 8 from J; bases not matched to a gene: 2. Germline V lookup: CDR1 ENHRY, CDR2 SYGVKD. The CDR3 contains 12 residues. CDR3 protein: CAISGDRVGYTF. CDR3 in DNA: TGTGCCATCAGTGGGGACAGGGTGGGCTACACCTTC.

This clonotype was found many times. The genes are TRBV5-1 and TRBJ1-2; 7 nucleotides match TRBD1. With 2 bases clipped from V and 5 bases from J, the junction kept 3 bases outside the gene matches. This CDR3 is 13 amino acids long. Germline V lookup: CDR1 SGHRS, CDR2 YFSETQ. Here the CDR3 reads CASSLTGEYGYTF. As DNA, the CDR3 is TGCGCCAGCAGCTTAACAGGGGAATATGGCTACACCTTC.

The chain has TRBV6-1 and TRBJ1-1; D is ambiguous. Germline-derived CDR1 and CDR2 are MNHNS and SASEGT. Trimming took off 6 bases at V and 1 base at J, with 12 bases between the two ends. The CDR3 has 14 amino acids. CDR3 region: CASSRYHGNTEAFF. CDR3 DNA sequence: TGTGCCAGCAGCAGGTACCATGGGAACACTGAAGCTTTCTTT.

This clonotype has a count of ten or more. The J gene is TRBJ2-2, the V gene TRBV6-1, with TRBD2 as a possible D gene (6 bases). Per the germline V gene, CDR1 is MNHNS and CDR2 is SASEGT. This CDR3 is 15 amino acids long. Trimming cost V 6 bases and J 2 bases, with 13 bases left between them. The DNA of the CDR3 is TGTGCCAGCAGCCGGACTAAATTTAACACCGGGGAGCTGTTTTTT. Protein sequence: CASSRTKFNTGELFF.

This clonotype showed up many times. V usage is TRBV12-3 or TRBV12-4 and J usage is TRBJ1-6; possible D gene TRBD1, 5 bases. The CDR3 spans 13 residues. Trimming cost V 2 bases and J 11 bases, with 10 bases left between them. For the CDR3, the DNA is TGTGCCAGCAGTTTACAGGGAGAGACACCCCTCCACTTT. It specifies CASSLQGETPLHF.

The V call is TRBV13, the J call TRBJ2-1; no firm D call. CDR3 length: 14 residues. V lost 5 bases to trimming and J lost 8 bases, with 16 bases between them. The germline gives CDR1 PRHDT, CDR2 FYEKMQ (reference sequence). CDR3 in amino acids: CASSGDPRHDEQFF. DNA for the CDR3: TGTGCCAGCAGCGGCGATCCACGGCACGATGAGCAGTTCTTC.

There are many counts of this clonotype. This chain connects TRBV3-1 to TRBJ1-5; D gene ambiguous. The germline gives CDR1 LGHDT, CDR2 YNNKEL (reference sequence). Trimming removed 3 bases from V and 6 bases from J, with 12 bases in between. This CDR3 comprises 14 residues. CDR3: CASSQGMVRQPQHF. The CDR3 bases are TGTGCCAGCAGCCAGGGGATGGTGCGTCAGCCCCAGCATTTT.

The sample holds many counts of this clonotype. The V call is TRBV18, the J call TRBJ1-5; D gene unclear. CDR3 length: 14 residues. V lost 2 bases and J lost 2, with 7 bases in between. The V gene's germline CDR1 is KGHSH and CDR2 LQKENI. CDR3 nucleotides: TGTGCCAGCTCACCAGGGATAGGCAATCAGCCCCAGCATTTT. Translation: CASSPGIGNQPQHF.

Only a few counts were recorded for this clonotype. V usage is TRBV5-5 and J usage is TRBJ1-6; unclear D gene. CDR3 length: 13 amino acids. The V end was cut by 1 base, the J end by 7 bases, with 6 bases between. CDR1 is SGHKS and CDR2 is YYEKEE in the germline V gene (reference sequence). Here the CDR3 DNA reads TGTGCCAGCAGCTTGTCTTCCAATTCACCCCTCCACTTT. Protein sequence: CASSLSSNSPLHF.

In this sample, this clonotype turned up many times. This chain uses TRBV12-3 or TRBV12-4 with TRBJ2-1; D may be TRBD1 (6 bases). The length of the CDR3 is 13 residues. V dropped 1 base and J dropped 10 bases, with 11 bases sitting between them. The DNA of the CDR3 is TGTGCCAGCAGTTTAGACAGGGTTTGGGAGCAGTTCTTC. It specifies CASSLDRVWEQFF.

This clonotype was observed a handful of times. The V and J genes are TRBV7-3 and TRBJ1-6; D gene unclear. The CDR3 loop spans 13 amino acids. Germline assignment: CDR1 SGHTA and CDR2 FQGTGA. Trimming took 5 bases from V and 9 from J, leaving 11 bases between them. Here the CDR3 reads CASSPDSGSPLHF. CDR3 bases: TGTGCCAGCAGCCCCGATTCAGGTTCACCCCTCCACTTT.

This clonotype was seen more than once but under ten times. The rearrangement joins TRBV18 to TRBJ2-1; perhaps D is TRBD1 or TRBD2 (5 bases each). Trimming took off 3 bases at V and 2 bases at J, with 17 bases between the two ends. The CDR3 extends over 17 amino acids. Per germline, CDR1 KGHSH and CDR2 LQKENI. The CDR3 nucleotides are TGTGCCAGCTCACCCCCGGGGCGGAAGCGGACCTACAATGAGCAGTTCTTC. Its protein product is CASSPPGRKRTYNEQFF.

J is TRBJ2-7 and V is TRBV13; no clear D. Trimming took 4 bases from V and 7 from J, leaving 11 bases between them. Looked up from germline, CDR1 is PRHDT and CDR2 is FYEKMQ (reference sequence). The length of the CDR3 is 12 residues. CDR3 nucleotide sequence: TGTGCCAGCAGCTGGCAGATGGGGGAGCAGTACTTC. Translating it yields CASSWQMGEQYF.

This clonotype was seen a handful of times. The J gene is TRBJ2-7, the V gene TRBV28; TRBD1 aligns across 10 bases. V was pared by 2 bases and J by 4 bases, with 5 bases of the junction left unmatched. CDR3 length: 15 residues. Per the germline V gene, CDR1 is MDHEN and CDR2 is SYDVKM. This CDR3 reads CASSLAGQGQYEQYF. The CDR3 DNA sequence: TGTGCCAGCAGTTTAGCGGGACAGGGGCAGTACGAGCAGTACTTC.

V usage is TRBV7-9 and J usage is TRBJ1-1; D unclear. The ends were cut back, 3 bases at V and 4 bases at J, with 9 bases in the middle. The CDR3 totals 13 residues. CDR1 and CDR2 (germline): SEHNR, FQNEAQ (reference sequence). The CDR3, as DNA: TGTGCCAGCAGCTTCTCACACCTCACTGAAGCTTTCTTT. Its protein product is CASSFSHLTEAFF.

This clonotype was seen more than once but under ten times. The chain links TRBV6-1 to TRBJ2-3, with D perhaps matching TRBD1 (5 bases). The V end was cut by 11 bases, the J end by 8 bases, with 20 bases between. Germline CDR1 reads MNHNS; CDR2 reads SASEGT. The CDR3 length is 13 residues. The CDR3 loop is CAGHPQGSGTQYF. The CDR3 region has the DNA TGTGCCGGACACCCCCAGGGCTCGGGTACGCAGTATTTT.